What follows are 10 T cell receptor beta chains derived from one specimen sequenced in a study of regulatory T cells in long-lasting Graves disease. Stated time point: newly diagnosed GD, antithyroid drugs for less than 3 months. Following extraction of RNA from PBMCs, that RNA was used to make the TCR library. Arm-PCR of CDR3 regions with iRepertoire HTBI primers generated TCR beta libraries. TCRdb analysed the multiplex PCR reads with MiXCR anew, one entry per CDR3 protein. The data show more than 300,000 distinct CDR3 sequences, roughly 10% seen once. These data also formed part of another study, on T cells in Graves' hyperthyroidism and ophthalmopathy.

The starting material was peripheral blood mononuclear cells (PBMCs), obtained at new diagnosis, from a patient treated with antithyroid drugs. Every receptor here comes from a young woman with Graves disease.

This clonotype was seen a handful of times. CDR3 sequence: CASARGGGTEAFF. Written as DNA, the CDR3 is TGTGCCAGCGCCAGGGGGGGGGGCACTGAAGCTTTCTTT. V usage is TRBV27 and J usage is TRBJ1-1; 7 nucleotides agree with TRBD1. With V trimmed by 8 bases and J by 4 bases, 7 bases remained unmatched. The CDR3 is 13 residues long. Germline V CDR1 and CDR2: MNHEY, SMNVEV (reference sequence).

This clonotype was recorded at least ten times. V usage is TRBV12-3 or TRBV12-4 and J usage is TRBJ1-3; D unresolved. V dropped 5 bases and J dropped 0 bases, with 5 bases sitting between them. The CDR3 contains 13 residues. CDR3 nucleotides: TGTGCCAGCAGTGCGCGCTCTGGAAACACCATATATTTT. It yields the protein CASSARSGNTIYF.

As for this clonotype: The germline gene is not matched at one end of the junction; a read error may be the cause. This rearrangement joins TRBV27 to TRBJ1-6; D is possibly TRBD1 (5 bases). The CDR3 sequence is 19 residues long. CDR1 and CDR2 from the germline V gene are MNHEY and SMNVEV (reference sequence). Here the CDR3 reads CASSFVSGAHSSYSSPLHF. In DNA, the CDR3 is TGTGCCAGCAGTTTCGTTTCTGGGGCGCATAGCTCCTATAGTTCACCCCTCCACTTT.

The rearrangement uses TRBV5-1 and TRBJ1-2; tentatively, D is TRBD1 (5 bases). This CDR3 has 12 amino acids. Germline CDR1 SGHRS, CDR2 YFSETQ. The ends were cut back, 4 bases at V and 7 bases at J, with 11 bases in the middle. In DNA form, the CDR3 reads TGCGCCAGCAGCGCGGACGGGGGTGGCTACACCTTC. This translates into CASSADGGGYTF.

In its sample, this clonotype was seen a few times. The chain has TRBV7-6 and TRBJ2-7, with 9 nucleotides matching TRBD2. V shed 5 bases and J 2 bases; nucleotides not matched to a gene: 7. This CDR3 is built from 15 residues. CDR1 SGHVS and CDR2 FNYEAQ come from the germline V gene. The chain's CDR3 is CASSKLAGMAYEQYF. Written as DNA, the CDR3 is TGTGCCAGCAGCAAGCTAGCGGGGATGGCCTACGAGCAGTACTTC.

This clonotype was counted only a few times. For the CDR3, the DNA is TGTGCCAGCAGACGGGACAGGGGGCGCGTCACTGAAGCTTTCTTT. Encoded protein: CASRRDRGRVTEAFF. The gene calls are TRBV6-1 and TRBJ1-1; 12 bases match TRBD1. CDR3 length equals 15 residues. The germline V gene encodes CDR1 MNHNS and CDR2 SASEGT. J was trimmed by 4 bases and V by 6 bases; bases with no gene match: 6.

In the case of this clonotype: A far bigger clonotype differs at one base, so this is likely a read error. The genes are TRBV6-1 and TRBJ2-3; D possibly corresponds to TRBD1 (5 bases). Deletions cut 4 bases from V and 2 bases from J, with 10 bases between. The CDR3 runs 14 residues. CDR1 and CDR2 (germline): MNHNS, SASEGT. The CDR3: CASSVGRNTDTQYF. CDR3 nucleotide sequence: TGTGCCAGCAGTGTGGGGCGCAACACAGATACGCAGTATTTT.

A word on this clonotype: A much more abundant neighbour one base away suggests this may be a read error. The J gene is TRBJ2-5, the V gene TRBV12-5, with D tentatively TRBD2 (6 bases). Germline V lookup: CDR1 LGHNT, CDR2 FRNRAP. V was cut by 5 bases and J by 9 bases, with 16 bases left in between. The length of the CDR3 is 13 residues. In DNA, the CDR3 is TGTGCTAGTGGTCCGGGACCGGGGGAGTCCCAGTACTTC. Protein: CASGPGPGESQYF.

This clonotype was seen repeatedly, ten times or more. This chain uses TRBV6-2 or TRBV6-3 with TRBJ2-1; 7 bases map to TRBD1. The CDR3 runs to 14 residues. The trim removed 5 bases at V and 8 bases at J, leaving 9 bases unmatched. CDR1 is MNHEY and CDR2 is SVGEGT in the germline V gene. The CDR3 spells CASSRDSSNHEQFF. As DNA, the CDR3 is TGTGCCAGCAGTAGGGACAGTTCGAACCATGAGCAGTTCTTC.

This clonotype was recorded at least ten times. The chain employs TRBV15 and TRBJ1-2; D is uncertain. From germline, CDR1 is LNHNV and CDR2 YYDKDF (reference sequence). CDR3 length: 14 amino acids. V lost 1 base and J lost 0, with 6 bases in between. CDR3 amino acids: CATSRVEANYGYTF. CDR3 coding DNA: TGTGCCACCAGCAGAGTCGAGGCTAACTATGGCTACACCTTC.